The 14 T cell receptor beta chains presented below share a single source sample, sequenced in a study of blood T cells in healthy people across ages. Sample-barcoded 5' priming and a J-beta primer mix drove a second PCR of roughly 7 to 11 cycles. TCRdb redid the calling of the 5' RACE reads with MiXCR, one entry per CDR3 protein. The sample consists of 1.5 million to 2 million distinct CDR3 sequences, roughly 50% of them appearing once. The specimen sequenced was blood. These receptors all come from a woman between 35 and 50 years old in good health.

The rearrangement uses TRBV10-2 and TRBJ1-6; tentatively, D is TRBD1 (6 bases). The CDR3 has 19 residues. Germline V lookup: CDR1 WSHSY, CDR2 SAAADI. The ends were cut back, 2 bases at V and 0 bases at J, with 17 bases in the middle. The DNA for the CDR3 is TGCGCCAGCAGTGAGGGGATTTGGACAGAGAGCTCCTATAATTCACCCCTCCACTTT. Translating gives CASSEGIWTESSYNSPLHF.

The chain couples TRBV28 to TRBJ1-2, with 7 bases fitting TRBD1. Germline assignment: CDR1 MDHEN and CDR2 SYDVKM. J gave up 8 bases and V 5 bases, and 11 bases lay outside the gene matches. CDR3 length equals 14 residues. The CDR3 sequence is CASSITWDSGGYTF. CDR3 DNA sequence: TGTGCCAGCAGTATTACCTGGGACAGCGGGGGCTACACCTTC.

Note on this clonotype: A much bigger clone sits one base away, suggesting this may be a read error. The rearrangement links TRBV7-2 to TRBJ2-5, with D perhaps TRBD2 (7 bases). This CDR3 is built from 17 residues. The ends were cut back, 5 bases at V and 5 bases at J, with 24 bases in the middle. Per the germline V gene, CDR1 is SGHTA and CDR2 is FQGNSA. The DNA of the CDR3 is TGTGCCAGCAGCCCCGAGGGGGGCGGGGGTCTTTCCGAGACCCAGTACTTC. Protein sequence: CASSPEGGGGLSETQYF. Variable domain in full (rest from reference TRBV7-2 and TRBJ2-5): GAGVSQSPSNKVTEKGKDVELRCDPISGHTALYWYRQSLGQGLEFLIYFQGNSAPDKSGLPSDRFSAERTGGSVSTLTIQRTQQEDSAVYLCASSPEGGGGLSETQYFGPGTRLLVL.

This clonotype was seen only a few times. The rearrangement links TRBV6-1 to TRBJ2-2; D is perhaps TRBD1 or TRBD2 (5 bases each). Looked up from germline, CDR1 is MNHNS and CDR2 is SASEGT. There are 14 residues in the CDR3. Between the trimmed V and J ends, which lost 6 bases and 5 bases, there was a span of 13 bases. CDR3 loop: CASRERGGTGELFF. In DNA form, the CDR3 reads TGTGCCAGCAGGGAGAGGGGCGGAACCGGGGAGCTGTTTTTT.

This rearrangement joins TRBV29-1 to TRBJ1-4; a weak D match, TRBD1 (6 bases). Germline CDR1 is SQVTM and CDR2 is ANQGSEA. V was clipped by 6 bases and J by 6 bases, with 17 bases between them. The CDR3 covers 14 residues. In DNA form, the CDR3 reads TGCAGCGTGGAGGTGGCAGGGGAGGATGAAAAACTGTTTTTT. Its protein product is CSVEVAGEDEKLFF.

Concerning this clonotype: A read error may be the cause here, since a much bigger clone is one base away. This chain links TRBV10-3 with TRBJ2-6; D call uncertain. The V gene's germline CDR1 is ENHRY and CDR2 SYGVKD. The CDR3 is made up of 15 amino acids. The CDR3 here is CAVSERPSGANVLTF. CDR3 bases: TGTGCCGTCAGCGAGAGGCCCTCTGGGGCCAACGTCCTGACTTTC.

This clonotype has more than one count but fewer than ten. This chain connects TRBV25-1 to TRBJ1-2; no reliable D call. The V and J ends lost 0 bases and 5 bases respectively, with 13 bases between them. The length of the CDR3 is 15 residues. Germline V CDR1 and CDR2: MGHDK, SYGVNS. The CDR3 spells CASSEYGTWGYGYTF. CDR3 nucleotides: TGTGCCAGCAGTGAATACGGCACCTGGGGTTATGGCTACACCTTC.

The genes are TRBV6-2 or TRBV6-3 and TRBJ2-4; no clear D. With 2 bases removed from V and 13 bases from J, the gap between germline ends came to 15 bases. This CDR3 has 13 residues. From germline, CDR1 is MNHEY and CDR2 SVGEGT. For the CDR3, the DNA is TGTGCCAGCAGTTACGCGATCGCTGGTGGGCAGTACTTC. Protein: CASSYAIAGGQYF.

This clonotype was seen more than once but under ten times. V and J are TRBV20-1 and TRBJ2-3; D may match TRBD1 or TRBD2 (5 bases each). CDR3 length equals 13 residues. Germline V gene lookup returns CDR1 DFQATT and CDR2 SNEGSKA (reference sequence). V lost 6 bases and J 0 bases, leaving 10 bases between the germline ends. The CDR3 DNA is TGCAGTGCATCCCGGGACAGCACAGATACGCAGTATTTT. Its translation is CSASRDSTDTQYF.

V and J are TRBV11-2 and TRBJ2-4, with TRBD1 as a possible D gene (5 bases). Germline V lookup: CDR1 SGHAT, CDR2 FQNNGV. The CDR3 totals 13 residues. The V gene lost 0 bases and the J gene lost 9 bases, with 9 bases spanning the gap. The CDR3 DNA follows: TGTGCCAGCAGCTTAGAAACAAGGGGCATTCAGTACTTC. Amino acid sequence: CASSLETRGIQYF.

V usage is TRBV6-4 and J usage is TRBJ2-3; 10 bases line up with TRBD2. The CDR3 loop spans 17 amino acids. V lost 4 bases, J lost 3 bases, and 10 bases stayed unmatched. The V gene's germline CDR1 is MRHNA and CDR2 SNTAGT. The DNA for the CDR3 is TGTGCCAGCAGTGGGCTAGCGGGGGTTTTTAGTACAGATACGCAGTATTTT. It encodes CASSGLAGVFSTDTQYF.

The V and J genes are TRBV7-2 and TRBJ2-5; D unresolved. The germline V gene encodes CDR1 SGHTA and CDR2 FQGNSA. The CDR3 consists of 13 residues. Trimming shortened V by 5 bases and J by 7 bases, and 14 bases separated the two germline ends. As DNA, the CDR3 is TGTGCCAGCAGCACACCAAATGTAGGGACCCAGTACTTC. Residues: CASSTPNVGTQYF.

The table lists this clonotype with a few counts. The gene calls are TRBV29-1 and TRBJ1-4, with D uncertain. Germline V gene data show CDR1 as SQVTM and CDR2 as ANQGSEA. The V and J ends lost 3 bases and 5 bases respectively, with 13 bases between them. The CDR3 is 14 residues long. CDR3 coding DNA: TGCAGCGTTGATTTGTTAGGGAACAATGAAAAACTGTTTTTT. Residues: CSVDLLGNNEKLFF.

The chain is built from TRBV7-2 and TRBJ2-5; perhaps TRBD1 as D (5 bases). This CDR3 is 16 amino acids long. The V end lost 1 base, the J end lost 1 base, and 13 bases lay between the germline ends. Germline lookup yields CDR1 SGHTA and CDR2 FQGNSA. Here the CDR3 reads CASSLGAGLGQETQYF. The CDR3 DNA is TGTGCCAGCAGCTTAGGGGCAGGGCTAGGCCAAGAGACCCAGTACTTC.